This TCR beta chain stems from a study of neoadjuvant nivolumab and ipilimumab in lung cancer. Findings and limits, study-wide: From pretherapy to surgery, tumor richness and clonality rose with dual therapy. Compared with tumor-adjacent uninvolved lung, resected tumors showed greater richness and clonality.

Trimming took 6 bases from V and 0 from J, leaving 9 bases between them. The CDR3 is 13 residues long. Looked up from germline, CDR1 is GTSNPN and CDR2 is SVGIG (reference sequence). To note about this clone: Its antigen is currently unknown.

TCRdb's table, derived via immunoSEQ multiplex PCR, lists solely in-frame clones and lacks some. Seen here are under 15,000 clones, around two thirds observed once, and the top ten hold around 25%. The chain combines TRBV30 with TRBJ2-4; D uncertain. This TCR came from an adult with non-small cell lung cancer. This specimen consisted of peripheral blood, obtained after neoadjuvant nivolumab, alone or with ipilimumab, at or shortly before surgery. CDR3 nucleotide sequence: TGTGCCTGTGGGGTATTAGCCAAAAACATTCAGTACTTC. This gives the protein CACGVLAKNIQYF.